This T cell receptor beta chain was sequenced in a study of T cells after yellow fever vaccination. Generation of TCR cDNA used 5'RACE template switching (which added a universal primer site and UMIs). TCRdb re-analysed the 5' RACE reads in MiXCR, keeping a single row per CDR3 protein. The sample lists 300,000 to 400,000 distinct CDR3 sequences, 9.5% to 15% occurring once. The CDR3 has 15 residues. CDR1 is LGHNA and CDR2 is YSLEER in the germline V gene. Trimming left V 0 bases short and J 6 bases short, with 15 bases between. The receptor was derived from a man in his late teens or twenties who received the YFV17D yellow fever vaccine. J is TRBJ2-7 and V is TRBV4-3; D may be TRBD2 (6 bases). Source: CD4+ T cells sorted from PBMCs, taken 15 days after the yellow fever booster vaccination. In nucleotides, the CDR3 is TGCGCCAGCAGCCAAGATGGGCGGGGTGATGCCGAGCAGTACTTC. Its protein is CASSQDGRGDAEQYF.